This T cell receptor beta chain was found in a study of cytomegalovirus exposure and HLA in healthy donors. For the study at large: The roughly 700 first-cohort repertoires and the 95 to 150 validation repertoires shared the same platform, a later analysis reported.

TCRdb's table, derived via immunoSEQ multiplex PCR, lists solely in-frame clones and lacks some. The repertoire holds tens of thousands of clones, with 92% as singletons. The CDR3 spans 14 residues. Trimming left V 5 bases short and J 4 bases short, with 13 bases between. The germline CDR1 and CDR2 sequences are SGHVS and FNYEAQ. Sequencing was performed on PBMCs. This sequence joins TRBV7-6 and TRBJ2-3, with TRBD1 as a possible D gene (6 bases). The receptor was isolated from a man aged 18 to 29 in good health and CMV-seropositive. The CDR3 DNA follows: TGTGCCAGCAGCCTGACGAAGGGGGCAGATACGCAGTATTTT. Translating gives CASSLTKGADTQYF.